This record looks at one T cell receptor beta chain sequence and its context. Its antigen is not identified. Only in-frame clones appear in the TCRdb table, and some are missing; sequencing was by immunoSEQ multiplex PCR. Among 55,000 to 75,000 clones listed, roughly 91% were seen once. The sample belongs to a study of PD-1 blockade in classical Hodgkin lymphoma. Study context: Patients were treated with nivolumab at 3 mg/kg, and this was given intravenously every 2 weeks. Overall study results and limits: Complete responders' baseline diversity resembled that of newly diagnosed patients. When nivolumab was started under 1 year after ASCT, patients were excluded.

CDR3 length equals 16 residues. Each of the patients experienced relapse following autologous stem cell transplantation, and their brentuximab vedotin exposure differed. This material consisted of peripheral blood mononuclear cells (PBMCs), taken at baseline. This receptor was identified in a human donor with classical Hodgkin lymphoma. The chain is built from TRBV21-1 and TRBJ2-7; the table calls TRBD1, which could not be checked here. TRBV21-1 is annotated as a pseudogene. This CDR3 reads CASSYLGQGVSYEQYF. DNA for the CDR3: TGTGCCAGCAGCTACCTGGGACAGGGCGTCTCCTACGAGCAGTACTTC.